These 25 T cell receptor beta chains share one sample of origin, sequenced in a study of T cells after yellow fever vaccination. TCRdb independently ran MiXCR on the 5' RACE reads; one entry per CDR3 protein. The sample comprises some 560,000 distinct CDR3 sequences, about a sixth of which are singletons, and 17% rests with the top ten. The source material was PBMCs, sampled 5 days after the first yellow fever vaccination. The receptors were gathered from a young man who received the YFV17D yellow fever vaccine.

J is TRBJ2-4 and V is TRBV9; 8 bases line up with TRBD2. Unmatched junction bases numbered 12, after V lost 7 bases and J lost 0 bases. This CDR3 has 17 amino acids. Germline V gene sequence: CDR1 SGDLS, CDR2 YYNGEE. The CDR3 reads CASAATGGTIAKNIQYF. CDR3 bases: TGTGCCAGCGCCGCCACGGGAGGGACTATAGCCAAAAACATTCAGTACTTC.

The rearrangement joins TRBV5-1 to TRBJ1-1; D is possibly TRBD1 (5 bases). CDR3 length: 14 amino acids. Per germline, CDR1 SGHRS and CDR2 YFSETQ. Trimming shortened V by 3 bases and J by 2 bases, and 11 bases separated the two germline ends. Here the CDR3 DNA reads TGCGCCAGCAGCTCGGGACCTACCAACACTGAAGCTTTCTTT. It yields the protein CASSSGPTNTEAFF.

The sample holds a few counts of this clonotype. The J gene is TRBJ1-6, the V gene TRBV9; weak D call: TRBD1 (5 bases). The CDR3 extends over 13 amino acids. Germline-derived CDR1 and CDR2 are SGDLS and YYNGEE. Between the trimmed V and J ends, which lost 3 bases and 10 bases, there was a span of 11 bases. Here the CDR3 reads CASSDGGFSPLHF. In nucleotides, the CDR3 is TGTGCCAGCAGCGACGGGGGATTCTCACCCCTCCACTTT.

J is TRBJ2-2 and V is TRBV6-2 or TRBV6-3; TRBD2 might be the D (5 bases). The ends were cut back, 6 bases at V and 8 bases at J, with 19 bases in the middle. CDR1 is MNHEY and CDR2 is SVGEGT in the germline V gene. CDR3 length equals 15 residues. The CDR3 DNA reads TGTGCCAGCAGCTTTCACGGACTGGAAAGAGGGGAGCTGTTTTTT. Translation: CASSFHGLERGELFF.

V and J are TRBV18 and TRBJ1-2, with 8 bases identical to TRBD1. J was trimmed by 2 bases and V by 3 bases; bases with no gene match: 5. The CDR3 runs to 15 residues. Per the germline V gene, CDR1 is KGHSH and CDR2 is LQKENI. DNA for the CDR3: TGTGCCAGCTCACCGGGCGGGGACAGGAACTATGGCTACACCTTC. Translation gives CASSPGGDRNYGYTF.

The chain uses TRBV4-2 and TRBJ2-7, with 11 bases lining up with TRBD2. The ends lost 4 bases at V and 3 bases at J; junction bases unmatched: 5. Germline V gives CDR1 LGHNA, CDR2 YNFKEQ. This CDR3 region has 15 residues. CDR3 coding DNA: TGTGCCAGCAGCCGGGTTAGCGGGGGGGTCTACGAGCAGTACTTC. It translates to CASSRVSGGVYEQYF.

J is TRBJ1-3 and V is TRBV5-6; no firm D call. The germline V and J ends were trimmed by 4 bases and 0 bases, with 17 bases remaining between them. The germline V gene has CDR1 SGHDT and CDR2 YYEEEE. The CDR3 is 17 residues long. The CDR3 here is CASSPPDVWSSGNTIYF. The CDR3 region has the DNA TGTGCCAGCAGCCCGCCGGACGTTTGGAGCTCTGGAAACACCATATATTTT.

The rearrangement joins TRBV3-1 to TRBJ2-1; D gene unclear. CDR3 length equals 12 residues. V was cut by 5 bases and J by 8 bases, with 10 bases left in between. Germline V gives CDR1 LGHDT, CDR2 YNNKEL (reference sequence). The CDR3, as DNA: TGTGCCAGCAGCTCCGTGGGCGATGAGCAGTTCTTC. The encoded protein is CASSSVGDEQFF.

This clonotype turned up a few times. The chain carries TRBV10-3 and TRBJ2-1; D is unclear. CDR1 and CDR2 from the germline V gene are ENHRY and SYGVKD. This CDR3 contains 14 residues. Deletions cut 6 bases from V and 7 bases from J, with 16 bases between. The CDR3 DNA sequence: TGTGCCATCAGCGTCCAGGACGGAATTAATGAGCAGTTCTTC. Translation: CAISVQDGINEQFF.

Only a few counts were recorded for this clonotype. The rearrangement links TRBV9 to TRBJ2-7; 7 bases map to TRBD2. The ends lost 4 bases at V and 4 bases at J; junction bases unmatched: 14. The CDR3 is 16 residues long. From germline, CDR1 is SGDLS and CDR2 YYNGEE. The CDR3 DNA sequence: TGTGCCAGCAGCCCCAACCCCAGACTAGCTCCTTACGAGCAGTACTTC. This encodes CASSPNPRLAPYEQYF. Full variable domain (missing parts from reference TRBV9 and TRBJ2-7): DSGVTQTPKHLITATGQRVTLRCSPRSGDLSVYWYQQSLDQGLQFLIQYYNGEERAKGNILERFSAQQFPDLHSELNLSSLELGDSALYFCASSPNPRLAPYEQYFGPGTRLTVT.

This chain joins TRBV10-3 and TRBJ2-5; 10 positions agree with TRBD2. Germline V lookup: CDR1 ENHRY, CDR2 SYGVKD. V lost 3 bases, J lost 4 bases, and 5 bases stayed unmatched. This CDR3 spans 15 amino acids. The CDR3 here is CAISDSGGARETQYF. The CDR3 nucleotides are TGTGCCATCAGTGACAGCGGGGGGGCCCGAGAGACCCAGTACTTC.

This clonotype was observed a few times. The chain is built from TRBV5-1 and TRBJ2-7, with 9 bases matching TRBD2. This CDR3 is 15 amino acids long. CDR1 is SGHRS and CDR2 is YFSETQ in the germline V gene. V lost 4 bases to trimming and J lost 2 bases; unmatched junction nucleotides: 7. For the CDR3, the DNA is TGCGCCAGCAGCGGAACTAGCGGGCTTGCCTACGAGCAGTACTTC. This encodes CASSGTSGLAYEQYF.

The CDR3 DNA sequence: TGCGCCAGCAGCCCCGTCGGGGGAGTTTATATGTACGAGCAGTACTTC. This codes for CASSPVGGVYMYEQYF. The V call is TRBV5-1, the J call TRBJ2-7; maybe TRBD2 (6 bases). The CDR3 loop spans 16 amino acids. Germline CDR1 is SGHRS and CDR2 is YFSETQ. V was shortened by 4 bases and J by 4 bases, with 21 bases between the two germline ends.

This clonotype was seen only a few times. The V and J genes are TRBV6-2 or TRBV6-3 and TRBJ1-3; no definite D call. V lost 7 bases and J 0 bases, leaving 10 bases between the germline ends. CDR3 length: 14 residues. CDR1 is MNHEY and CDR2 is SVGEGT in the germline V gene. CDR3 sequence reads: CASIPWASGNTIYF. CDR3 bases: TGTGCCAGCATCCCGTGGGCCTCTGGAAACACCATATATTTT.

This clonotype showed up just a few times. V gene TRBV7-9 combines with J gene TRBJ1-6; 7 nucleotides agree with TRBD1. Germline CDR1 reads SEHNR; CDR2 reads FQNEAQ (reference sequence). After removal of 4 bases from V and 8 bases from J, the junction contained 8 bases not matched to a gene. This CDR3 comprises 15 residues. CDR3 bases: TGTGCCAGCAGCTCAGGGGGAGCCGGATATTCACCCCTCCACTTT. It specifies CASSSGGAGYSPLHF.

The chain uses TRBV7-3 and TRBJ2-1; 12 bases are shared with TRBD2. Germline V CDR1 and CDR2: SGHTA, FQGTGA. V shed 8 bases and J 7 bases; nucleotides not matched to a gene: 9. The CDR3 totals 15 residues. In nucleotides, the CDR3 is TGTGCCAGCGCAAAGCGACTAGCGGGGGTTAATGAGCAGTTCTTC. It translates to CASAKRLAGVNEQFF.

This clonotype was found many times. The CDR3 is CASSSRPTEAFF. The DNA for the CDR3 is TGTGCCAGCAGCTCTCGCCCCACTGAAGCTTTCTTT. J is TRBJ1-1 and V is TRBV6-5, with D hard to call. Trimming pared 6 bases from V and 4 bases from J, leaving 9 bases between. The germline V gene has CDR1 MNHEY and CDR2 SVGAGI. The CDR3 extends over 12 amino acids.

The gene calls are TRBV12-3 or TRBV12-4 and TRBJ2-5; 8 bases fit TRBD2. The CDR3 length is 16 residues. V shed 2 bases and J 4 bases; nucleotides not matched to a gene: 9. The chain's CDR3 is CASSLFWRGAGETQYF. DNA for the CDR3: TGTGCCAGCAGTTTATTTTGGCGGGGGGCGGGAGAGACCCAGTACTTC.

This chain uses TRBV28 with TRBJ2-6; maybe TRBD1 (5 bases). Germline CDR1 and CDR2: MDHEN and SYDVKM. This CDR3 is built from 17 residues. Trimming stripped 5 bases from V and 0 bases from J, with 14 bases between. CDR3 region: CASSIKTVPSGANVLTF. DNA for the CDR3: TGTGCCAGCAGTATTAAGACAGTACCCTCTGGGGCCAACGTCCTGACTTTC.

The chain recombines TRBV6-2 or TRBV6-3 with TRBJ2-1; TRBD2 matches at 13 bases. Germline assignment: CDR1 MNHEY and CDR2 SVGEGT. V dropped 0 bases and J dropped 9; count of bases not matched to a gene: 5. CDR3 length equals 16 residues. CDR3 nucleotides: TGTGCCAGCAGTTACTCGAGGACTAGCGGGGGAGGTGAGCAGTTCTTC. Translated: CASSYSRTSGGGEQFF.

Notes on this clonotype: The junction differs from germline at one of its ends, possibly a read error. The chain uses TRBV19 and TRBJ1-1; unclear D gene. The CDR3 is 17 amino acids. Germline CDR1 and CDR2: LNHDA and SQIVND (reference sequence). The CDR3 spells CTSSILSSRMMNTEAFF. The CDR3 DNA sequence: TGTACCAGTAGTATTCTTTCTTCACGGATGATGAACACTGAAGCTTTCTTT. The full variable domain, its missing parts supplied by reference TRBV19 and TRBJ1-1, is DGGITQSPKYLFRKEGQNVTLSCEQNLNHDAMYWYRQDPGQGLRLIYYSQIVNDFQKGDIAEGYSVSREKKESFPLTVTSAQKNPTAFYLCTSSILSSRMMNTEAFFGQGTRLTVV.

Only a few counts were recorded for this clonotype. The chain joins TRBV28 to TRBJ2-2, with D maybe TRBD2 (7 bases). V was trimmed by 5 bases and J by 1 base, leaving 20 bases between them. Germline CDR1 is MDHEN and CDR2 is SYDVKM. This CDR3 has 18 amino acids. CDR3 in amino acids: CASSPQGGRGMNTGELFF. CDR3 bases: TGTGCCAGCAGTCCGCAAGGGGGGCGGGGGATGAACACCGGGGAGCTGTTTTTT.

This clonotype was detected only a few times. The V call is TRBV21-1, the J call TRBJ1-2; the listed D gene, TRBD1, was not tested against the DNA. TRBV21-1 is assigned pseudogene status. This CDR3 is built from 14 residues. The CDR3 region has the DNA TGTGCCAGCAGCAAAATCCGGGTCCTATATGGCTACACCTTC. Its translation is CASSKIRVLYGYTF.

This clonotype was picked up a small number of times. The chain uses TRBV7-2 and TRBJ2-5; D remains unclear. Germline V lookup: CDR1 SGHTA, CDR2 FQGNSA. CDR3 length equals 14 residues. Trimming took off 4 bases at V and 1 base at J, with 10 bases between the two ends. The DNA for the CDR3 is TGTGCCAGCAGCTCATTCCTAGTCCAAGAGACCCAGTACTTC. Amino acids: CASSSFLVQETQYF.

The chain joins TRBV2 to TRBJ2-3; maybe TRBD2 (6 bases). V lost 1 base, J lost 2 bases, and 7 bases lay in between. The CDR3 is 14 amino acids. Looked up from germline, CDR1 is SNHLY and CDR2 is FYNNEI. CDR3 sequence (DNA): TGTGCCAGCAGTGAAGAGCGGGTCACAGATACGCAGTATTTT. Amino acid sequence: CASSEERVTDTQYF.